Reported below is one T cell receptor beta chain. This entry belongs to a study of cytomegalovirus exposure and HLA in healthy donors. PCR amplification relied on 60 Vbeta primers (plus 13 Jbeta primers). Profiled with immunoSEQ multiplex PCR; TCRdb holds only in-frame clones, not every one. Of about 94,000 clones listed, more than 75% are singletons. Trimming pared 3 bases from V and 8 bases from J, leaving 10 bases between. CDR3 length: 12 residues. Germline loops: CDR1 LNHDA, CDR2 SQIVND (reference sequence). V is TRBV19 and J is TRBJ1-2; D might be TRBD1 (5 bases). The clonotype was recovered from a woman aged 60-70 years in good health and CMV-seronegative. Sequenced input: PBMCs. CDR3 DNA sequence: TGTGCCAGTAGTATCAGGGAAGACGGCTACACCTTC. Residues: CASSIREDGYTF.